The present T cell receptor (beta chain) was sequenced within a study of blood T cell repertoires in COVID-19. The repertoire was sequenced with immunoSEQ multiplex PCR; TCRdb's copy has only in-frame clones and lacks some. The profile shows about 180,000 clones, roughly 86% of them singletons. This CDR3 has 13 residues. The V and J ends lost 2 bases and 3 bases respectively, with 4 bases between them. The germline V gene has CDR1 MNHNS and CDR2 SASEGT. Sequenced input: peripheral blood. The clonotype originates from a man aged 35-49 years with active or convalescent COVID-19. This chain joins TRBV6-1 and TRBJ2-2; D is ambiguous. The DNA of the CDR3 is TGTGCCAGCAGTGAACATGACACCGGGGAGCTGTTTTTT. This sequence encodes CASSEHDTGELFF.